This TCR beta chain was sequenced in a study of cytomegalovirus exposure and HLA in healthy donors. Per germline, CDR1 SGHAT and CDR2 FQNNGV. Trimming at V came to 6 bases and at J to 2 bases, leaving 5 bases not matched to a gene. The CDR3 is 17 residues long. Researchers ran the PCR with 60 Vbeta and 13 Jbeta primers. TCRdb keeps only in-frame clones here, not all; method: immunoSEQ multiplex PCR. Its listing shows more than 200,000 clones. This chain connects TRBV11-2 to TRBJ2-3; 16 nucleotides line up with TRBD2. The sample comprised PBMCs. This TCR derives from a young woman in good health and CMV-seropositive. CDR3 amino acids: CASRGTSGRAYTDTQYF. Here the CDR3 DNA reads TGTGCCAGCAGGGGGACTAGCGGGAGGGCGTACACAGATACGCAGTATTTT.